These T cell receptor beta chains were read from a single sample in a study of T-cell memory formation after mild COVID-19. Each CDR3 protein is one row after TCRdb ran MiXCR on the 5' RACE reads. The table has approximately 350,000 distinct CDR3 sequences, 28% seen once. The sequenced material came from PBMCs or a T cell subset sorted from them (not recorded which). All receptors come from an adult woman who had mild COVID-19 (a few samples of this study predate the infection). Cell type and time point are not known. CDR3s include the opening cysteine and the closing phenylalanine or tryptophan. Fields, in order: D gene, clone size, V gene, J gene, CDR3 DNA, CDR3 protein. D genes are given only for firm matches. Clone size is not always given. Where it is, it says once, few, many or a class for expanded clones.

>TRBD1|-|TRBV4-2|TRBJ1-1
TGTGCCAGCAGCCAAGTAGGCTTTGGGGGGACAGCGAACACTGAAGCTTTCTTT
CASSQVGFGGTANTEAFF
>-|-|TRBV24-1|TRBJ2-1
TGTGCCACCAGTGATTGCCCGGAGGGCCACTGTGAGCAGTTCTTC
CATSDCPEGHCEQFF
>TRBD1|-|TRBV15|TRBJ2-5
TGTGCCACCAGCAGAGGGGGCAGGGGGGAGACCCAGTACTTC
CATSRGGRGETQYF
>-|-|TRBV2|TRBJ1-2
TGTGCCAGCAGTGAATTCTGGCAGGGGAATAACTATGGCTACACCTTC
CASSEFWQGNNYGYTF
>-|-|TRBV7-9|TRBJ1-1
TGTGCCAGCAGCTTCGTAACTTTGGTGGCAGCGAAACAGTCGGCTGAAGCTTTCTTT
CASSFVTLVAAKQSAEAFF
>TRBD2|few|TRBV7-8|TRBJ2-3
TGTGCCAGCAGCTTAGCGGGGACTAGGATGTCAGATACGCAGTATTTT
CASSLAGTRMSDTQYF
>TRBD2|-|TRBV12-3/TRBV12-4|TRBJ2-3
TGTGCCAGCAGTCCCATAGCGGGGGGCACAGATACGCAGTATTTT
CASSPIAGGTDTQYF
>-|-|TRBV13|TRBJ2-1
TGTGCCAGCAGCTTAGGAGGTACTAGGAGGTACAATGAGCAGTTCTTC
CASSLGGTRRYNEQFF
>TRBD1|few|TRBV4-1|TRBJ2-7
TGCGCCAGCAGCCAAGCGGGCGGGACAGGGACCTACGAGCAGTACTTC
CASSQAGGTGTYEQYF
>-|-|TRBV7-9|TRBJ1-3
TGTGCCAGCAGCTTAGAGAGGGGCTCCTCTGGAAACACCATATATTTT
CASSLERGSSGNTIYF
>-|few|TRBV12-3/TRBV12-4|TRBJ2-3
TGTGCCAGCACCCGGACGGCAACAGATACGCAGTATTTT
CASTRTATDTQYF
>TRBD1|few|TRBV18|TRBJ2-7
TGTGCCAGCTCACCACCCAACAGGGGGCATCGTTACGAGCAGTACTTC
CASSPPNRGHRYEQYF
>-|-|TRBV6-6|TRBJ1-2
TGTGCCAGCAGTTCATACAGGGAGGACACCTTC
CASSSYREDTF
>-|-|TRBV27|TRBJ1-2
TGTGCCAGCAGTAGGGTCTCAGCTTTGGGTTGGTATGGCTACACCTTC
CASSRVSALGWYGYTF
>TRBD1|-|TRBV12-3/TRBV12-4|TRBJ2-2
TGTGCCAGCAGTACAAGGGAGGGACAGGGGAACACCGGGGAGCTGTTTTTT
CASSTREGQGNTGELFF
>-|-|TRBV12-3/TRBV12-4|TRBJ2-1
TGTGCCAGCGAGGGTAGTAGCGGACGCTCCTACAATGAGCAGTTCTTC
CASEGSSGRSYNEQFF
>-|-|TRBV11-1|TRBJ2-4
TGTGCCAGCAGCTCGGGACCCCAAAACATTCAGTACTTC
CASSSGPQNIQYF
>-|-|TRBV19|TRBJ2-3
TGTGCCACCCGGGACACTGGCACAGATACGCAGTATTTT
CATRDTGTDTQYF
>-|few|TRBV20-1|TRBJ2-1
TGCAGTGCTAGAGACGATTGGCGCGCGTCCTACAATGAGCAGTTCTTC
CSARDDWRASYNEQFF
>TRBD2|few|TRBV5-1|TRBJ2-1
TGCGCCAGCAGCTCCCTAGCGGGCCGGTACAATGAGCAGTTCTTC
CASSSLAGRYNEQFF
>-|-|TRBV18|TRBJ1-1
TGTGCCAGCCCCGGGAACACTGAAGCTTTCTTT
CASPGNTEAFF
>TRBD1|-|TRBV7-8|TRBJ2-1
TGTGCCAGCAGCTCGCACTCAGGGGGCCTTTACAATGAGCAGTTCTTC
CASSSHSGGLYNEQFF
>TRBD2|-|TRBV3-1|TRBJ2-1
TGTGCCAGCAGCCACAGCGGGAAACGCAATGAGCAGTTCTTC
CASSHSGKRNEQFF
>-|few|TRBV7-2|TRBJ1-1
TGTGCCAGCAGCCAGACCGCCCTGTCTGAAGCTTTCTTT
CASSQTALSEAFF
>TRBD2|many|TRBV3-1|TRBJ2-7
TGTGCCAGCAGTCTTAGCGGGAGGTACGAGCAGTACTTC
CASSLSGRYEQYF
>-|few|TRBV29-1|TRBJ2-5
TGCAGCGTTGGTTGGCGACGGGAGACCCAGTACTTC
CSVGWRRETQYF
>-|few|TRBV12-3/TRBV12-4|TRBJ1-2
TGTGCCAGCAGAGCCGGGTTTGGCTACACCTTC
CASRAGFGYTF
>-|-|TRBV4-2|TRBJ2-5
TGTGCCAGCGGTTTTGGACAGCAAGAGACCCAGTACTTC
CASGFGQQETQYF
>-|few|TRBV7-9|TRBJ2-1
TGTGCCAGCAGCCCCCAGTTCTTC
CASSPQFF
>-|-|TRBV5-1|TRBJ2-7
TGCGCCAGCAGCCCACGATACGGTGATGGAAGTTACGAGCAGTACTTC
CASSPRYGDGSYEQYF
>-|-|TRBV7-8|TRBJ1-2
TGTGCCAGCAGTTCGGAACCTCTCTATGGCTACACCTTC
CASSSEPLYGYTF
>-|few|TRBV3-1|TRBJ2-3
TGTGCCAGCAGCCGACAAACAGGGCATGCAGATACGCAGTATTTT
CASSRQTGHADTQYF
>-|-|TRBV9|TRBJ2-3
TGTGCCAGCAGCGCCTTCTTCACAGATACGCAGTATTTT
CASSAFFTDTQYF
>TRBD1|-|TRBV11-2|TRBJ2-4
TGTGCCAGCAGCTTAGGACAGGGAAAAAACATTCAGTACTTC
CASSLGQGKNIQYF
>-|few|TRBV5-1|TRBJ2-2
TGCGCCAGCAGCTCCGTTACTGCACGCGGGGAGCTGTTTTTT
CASSSVTARGELFF
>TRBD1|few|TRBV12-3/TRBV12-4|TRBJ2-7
TGTGCCAGCAGATTAATCGGGACAGGGACCGAGCAGTACTTC
CASRLIGTGTEQYF
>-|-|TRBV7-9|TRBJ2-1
TGTGCCAGCAGGGACCCTTACAATGAGCAGTTCTTC
CASRDPYNEQFF
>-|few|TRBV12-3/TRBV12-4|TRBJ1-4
TGTGCCAGCAGGGAGGCGGGGAGGGGGAGTGAAAAACTGTTTTTT
CASREAGRGSEKLFF
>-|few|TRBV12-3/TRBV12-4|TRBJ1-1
TGTGCCAGCAGTTTTGCCTACAAATATTGGGAGAACACTGAAGCTTTCTTT
CASSFAYKYWENTEAFF
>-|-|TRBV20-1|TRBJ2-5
TGCAGTGCTAGAGACGGGACTCCTCAAGAGACCCAGTACTTC
CSARDGTPQETQYF
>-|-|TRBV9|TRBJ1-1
TGTGCCAGCAGCCCTCCTCTCGGCGGGGGTATTAAGTTCACTGAAGCTTTCTTT
CASSPPLGGGIKFTEAFF
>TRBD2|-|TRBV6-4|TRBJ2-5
TGTGCCAGCAGTGAGGGACTAGCGGGTCAAGAGACCCAGTACTTC
CASSEGLAGQETQYF
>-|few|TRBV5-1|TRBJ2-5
TGCGCCAGCAGCTCGAACGACAGGTACCAAGAGACCCAGTACTTC
CASSSNDRYQETQYF
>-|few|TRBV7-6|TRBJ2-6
TGTGCCAGCAGCTTAGTGGTGGGAGGGGGCGCCCGCTCTGGGGCCAACGTCCTGACTTTC
CASSLVVGGGARSGANVLTF
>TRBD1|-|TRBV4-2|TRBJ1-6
TGTGCCAGCAGCTTAACCCGGGACAGTAATTCACCCCTCCACTTT
CASSLTRDSNSPLHF
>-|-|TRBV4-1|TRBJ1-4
TGCGCCAGCAGCCAGGAGTATGATGAAAAACTGTTTTTT
CASSQEYDEKLFF
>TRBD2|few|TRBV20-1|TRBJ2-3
TGCAGTGCGACTTCTGGGACTAGCATCGCAGATACGCAGTATTTT
CSATSGTSIADTQYF
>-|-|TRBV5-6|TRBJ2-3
TGTGCCAGCAGCCGAGGACCAAGCACAGATACGCAGTATTTT
CASSRGPSTDTQYF
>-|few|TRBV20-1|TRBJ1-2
TGCAGTGCTAGAGATACAGCGGGGGTTGTGGGAGGCTACACCTTC
CSARDTAGVVGGYTF
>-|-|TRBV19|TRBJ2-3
TGTGCCAGTAGTATGACAGATACGCAGTATTTT
CASSMTDTQYF
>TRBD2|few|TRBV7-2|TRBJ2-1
TGTGCCAGCAGTAGGACTAGCGGGAGGACCAATGAGCAGTTCTTC
CASSRTSGRTNEQFF